Below are 18 T cell receptor beta chains sequenced from a single sample in a study of blood T cell repertoires in COVID-19. The repertoire was sequenced with immunoSEQ multiplex PCR; TCRdb's copy has only in-frame clones and lacks some. The sample holds over 200,000 clones, 80% to 90% seen once. The sequenced sample was PBMCs or T cells enriched from blood (not recorded which). These receptors all stem from a woman between 50 and 59 years old who had recovered from COVID-19.

This clone was picked up a small number of times. The chain employs TRBV15 and TRBJ2-1, with a possible D match to TRBD2 (6 bases). Trimming shortened V by 3 bases and J by 16 bases, and 22 bases separated the two germline ends. Germline assignment: CDR1 LNHNV and CDR2 YYDKDF (reference sequence). This CDR3 contains 14 residues. CDR3 DNA: TGTGCCACCAGCAGGGGCGAAGGGAGCCTAGCGATCTTCTTC. Amino acid sequence: CATSRGEGSLAIFF.

The chain employs TRBV10-3 and TRBJ1-5, with D hard to call. V was trimmed by 0 bases and J by 5 bases, leaving 14 bases between them. Germline CDR1 ENHRY, CDR2 SYGVKD. The CDR3 consists of 16 residues. CDR3 amino acids: CAISESPGGTYQPQHF. The CDR3 region has the DNA TGTGCCATCAGTGAGTCTCCCGGCGGAACCTATCAGCCCCAGCATTTT.

The V call is TRBV27, the J call TRBJ2-1; TRBD2 might be the D (5 bases). Trimming removed 7 bases at V and 1 base at J, with 20 bases between. Germline V gives CDR1 MNHEY, CDR2 SMNVEV (reference sequence). The CDR3 is 17 residues long. The CDR3 loop is CASILRATLGSYNEQFF. The CDR3 DNA is TGTGCCAGCATCCTGAGGGCTACCCTTGGATCCTACAATGAGCAGTTCTTC.

V is TRBV19 and J is TRBJ1-5; 8 bases align to TRBD1. The CDR3 consists of 13 residues. V lost 6 bases to trimming and J lost 6 bases; unmatched junction nucleotides: 4. Germline values: CDR1 LNHDA, CDR2 SQIVND (reference sequence). CDR3 coding DNA: TGTGCCAGTAGAGACAGGGGATCTCAGCCCCAGCATTTT. It encodes CASRDRGSQPQHF.

The chain has TRBV19 and TRBJ1-6; D remains unclear. The CDR3 loop spans 18 amino acids. Trimming pared 5 bases from V and 0 bases from J, leaving 17 bases between. Germline V gene lookup returns CDR1 LNHDA and CDR2 SQIVND (reference sequence). CDR3 loop: CASSGLIRGSSYNSPLHF. In DNA form, the CDR3 reads TGTGCCAGTAGTGGCTTAATCCGAGGGAGCTCCTATAATTCACCCCTCCACTTT.

The chain joins TRBV2 to TRBJ2-7; tentative D call: TRBD2 (5 bases). The length of the CDR3 is 12 residues. V was trimmed by 5 bases and J by 1 base, leaving 6 bases between them. Germline CDR1 SNHLY, CDR2 FYNNEI. CDR3 amino acids: CASSRESYEQYF. As DNA, the CDR3 is TGTGCCAGCAGTCGGGAATCCTACGAGCAGTACTTC.

The DNA of the CDR3 is TGTGCCAGCAGCCTCCCCGCTAGCGGGAGGCCGGGTGAGCAGTTCTTC. This codes for CASSLPASGRPGEQFF. This chain joins TRBV3-1 (or the pseudogene TRBV3-2) and TRBJ2-1, with 11 bases aligning to TRBD2. The CDR3 extends over 16 amino acids. With V trimmed by 4 bases and J by 9 bases, 11 bases remained unmatched. Germline loops: CDR1 LGHDT, CDR2 YNNKEL (reference sequence).

This clone was seen more than once but under ten times. The CDR3 DNA follows: TGTGCCACCAGCAGAGGGAGCTATGGCTACACCTTC. Protein product: CATSRGSYGYTF. This sequence joins TRBV15 and TRBJ1-2; D is undetermined. The germline V gene encodes CDR1 LNHNV and CDR2 YYDKDF (reference sequence). Between the trimmed V and J ends, which lost 1 base and 4 bases, there was a span of 4 bases. The CDR3 runs to 12 residues.

The gene calls are TRBV2 and TRBJ2-7, with 9 bases aligning to TRBD1. The junction had 12 bases not matched to a gene; V was cut back by 5 bases and J by 1 base. Germline V gene lookup returns CDR1 SNHLY and CDR2 FYNNEI. The CDR3 extends over 17 amino acids. CDR3: CASSMGQGGGRSYEQYF. CDR3 in DNA: TGTGCCAGCAGTATGGGACAGGGAGGGGGAAGGTCCTACGAGCAGTACTTC. Full variable domain (outside the CDR3, taken from reference TRBV2 and TRBJ2-7): EPEVTQTPSHQVTQMGQEVILRCVPISNHLYFYWYRQILGQKVEFLVSFYNNEISEKSEIFDDQFSVERPDGSNFTLKIRSTKLEDSAMYFCASSMGQGGGRSYEQYFGPGTRLTVT.

The chain links TRBV9 to TRBJ1-2, with 10 nucleotides matching TRBD1. Germline lookup yields CDR1 SGDLS and CDR2 YYNGEE. The CDR3 runs to 14 residues. V was pared by 4 bases and J by 5 bases, with 5 bases of the junction left unmatched. CDR3 in amino acids: CASSRQGAEYGYTF. DNA for the CDR3: TGTGCCAGCAGCAGACAGGGGGCTGAATATGGCTACACCTTC.

This sequence joins TRBV19 and TRBJ2-3; 9 bases align to TRBD2. Germline V CDR1 and CDR2: LNHDA, SQIVND (reference sequence). The CDR3 loop spans 15 amino acids. V lost 7 bases to trimming and J lost 2 bases; unmatched junction nucleotides: 7. CDR3 sequence (DNA): TGTGCCAGTACAGATAGCGGGAGAAACACAGATACGCAGTATTTT. The encoded protein is CASTDSGRNTDTQYF.

The table lists this clone with a few counts. The chain recombines TRBV6-5 with TRBJ1-2, with D possibly being TRBD1 (6 bases). The germline gives CDR1 MNHEY, CDR2 SVGAGI. V was clipped by 6 bases and J by 7 bases, with 21 bases between them. This CDR3 region has 15 residues. The CDR3 is CASRGAGSGAVGYTF. The CDR3 DNA sequence: TGTGCCAGCAGGGGCGCTGGGTCAGGGGCGGTTGGCTACACCTTC.

V gene TRBV2 combines with J gene TRBJ2-2; 11 bases map to TRBD2. The CDR3 covers 18 residues. Germline trimming cut 3 bases from V and 0 bases from J; bases unmatched to any gene: 6. Germline V lookup: CDR1 SNHLY, CDR2 FYNNEI. CDR3 DNA sequence: TGTGCCAGCAGTGAGGGACTAGCGGCCTCCTCGAACACCGGGGAGCTGTTTTTT. Translation: CASSEGLAASSNTGELFF.

This clone was observed a single time. The chain couples TRBV7-8 to TRBJ2-7; TRBD2 aligns across 11 bases. The CDR3 runs 16 residues. The germline gives CDR1 SGHVS, CDR2 FQNEAQ. The ends lost 2 bases at V and 0 bases at J; junction bases unmatched: 3. As DNA, the CDR3 is TGTGCCAGCAGCTTACCCACTAGCGGGGGCTCCTACGAGCAGTACTTC. Translated, it gives CASSLPTSGGSYEQYF. Full variable domain (rest looked up from reference TRBV7-8 and TRBJ2-7): GAGVSQSPRYKVAKRGQDVALRCDPISGHVSLFWYQQALGQGPEFLTYFQNEAQLDKSGLPSDRFFAERPEGSVSTLKIQRTQQEDSAVYLCASSLPTSGGSYEQYFGPGTRLTVT.

The chain employs TRBV27 and TRBJ2-7; TRBD2 matches at 13 bases. Germline CDR1 MNHEY, CDR2 SMNVEV (reference sequence). The V and J ends lost 5 bases and 3 bases, in that order; junction bases with no gene match: 7. The CDR3 is made up of 16 amino acids. The CDR3 nucleotides read TGTGCCAGCAGTCCGTCCGGACTAGCGGGAGTCTACGAGCAGTACTTC. Translating it yields CASSPSGLAGVYEQYF.

This sequence joins TRBV21-1 and TRBJ2-1; TRBD2, the table's D call, was not compared with the DNA. TRBV21-1 represents a pseudogene. CDR3 length: 19 amino acids. CDR3 loop: CASSKFPVIPRSSYNEQFF. For the CDR3, the DNA is TGTGCCAGCAGCAAATTTCCGGTCATTCCTCGGAGCTCCTACAATGAGCAGTTCTTC.

This clone was recorded once. Other DNA sequences in the sample encode the same CDR3. This chain joins TRBV11-2 and TRBJ2-7; D perhaps matches TRBD2 (5 bases). The CDR3 length is 13 residues. Trimming stripped 2 bases from V and 2 bases from J, with 7 bases between. The germline V gene has CDR1 SGHAT and CDR2 FQNNGV. The CDR3 DNA is TGTGCCAGCAGCTTAAGCGGACCCTACGAGCAGTACTTC. Its translation: CASSLSGPYEQYF.

This rearrangement joins TRBV2 to TRBJ2-1, with 10 bases aligning to TRBD2. J was trimmed by 8 bases and V by 4 bases; bases with no gene match: 5. Germline CDR1 and CDR2: SNHLY and FYNNEI. The CDR3 runs to 14 residues. Written as DNA, the CDR3 is TGTGCCAGCAGTGGGCTAGCGGGAGTCTATGAGCAGTTCTTC. It translates to CASSGLAGVYEQFF.